These 10 T cell receptor beta chains came from one sample sequenced in a study of CD4+ T cells in melanoma. Profiled with immunoSEQ multiplex PCR; TCRdb holds only in-frame clones, not every one. Of roughly 6,900 clones in the sample, 50% to 75% were seen once. Sample: cells from a culture (not recorded whether cultured in vitro). The source of these receptors is a human donor with melanoma.

This rearrangement joins TRBV7-3 to TRBJ1-1; no reliable D call. The germline CDR1 and CDR2 sequences are SGHTA and FQGTGA. V lost 1 base to trimming and J lost 1 base, with 7 bases between them. This CDR3 has 14 residues. The CDR3 nucleotides read TGTGCCAGCAGCTTAAGCCGAACGAACACTGAAGCTTTCTTT. Residues: CASSLSRTNTEAFF.

There are a few counts of this clone. This sequence joins TRBV5-1 and TRBJ2-7; 11 bases agree with TRBD1. J was trimmed by 4 bases and V by 2 bases; bases with no gene match: 2. This CDR3 comprises 14 residues. The germline gives CDR1 SGHRS, CDR2 YFSETQ. The CDR3 DNA is TGCGCCAGCAGCTTTGGGACAGGGGGTTACGAGCAGTACTTC. Translated: CASSFGTGGYEQYF.

This rearrangement joins TRBV25-1 to TRBJ1-1, with D possibly matching TRBD1 (6 bases). V gave up 5 bases and J gave up 4 bases, with 14 bases separating them. The length of the CDR3 is 14 residues. CDR1 MGHDK and CDR2 SYGVNS come from the germline V gene. Written as DNA, the CDR3 is TGTGCCAGCAGTCTCCAGACAGGTATCACTGAAGCTTTCTTT. Translated, it gives CASSLQTGITEAFF.

V usage is TRBV10-3 and J usage is TRBJ1-2; maybe TRBD1 (5 bases). CDR1 is ENHRY, CDR2 SYGVKD, per germline. This CDR3 region has 14 residues. Trimming shortened V by 4 bases and J by 4 bases, and 13 bases separated the two germline ends. The CDR3 loop is CAISGSGIGYGYTF. The CDR3 DNA is TGTGCCATCAGTGGTTCAGGGATAGGCTATGGCTACACCTTC.

V usage is TRBV6-5 and J usage is TRBJ1-2; tentative D call: TRBD1 (5 bases). V was shortened by 10 bases and J by 6 bases, with 21 bases between the two germline ends. CDR3 size: 14 residues. CDR1 is MNHEY, CDR2 SVGAGI, per germline. The CDR3 reads CATEAGTAMNGYTF. The CDR3 DNA sequence: TGTGCCACCGAAGCTGGGACGGCGATGAATGGCTACACCTTC.

The chain uses TRBV25-1 and TRBJ2-1; weak D call: TRBD2 (7 bases). Between the trimmed V and J ends, which lost 5 bases and 4 bases, there was a span of 9 bases. From germline, CDR1 is MGHDK and CDR2 SYGVNS. This CDR3 is 13 amino acids long. This chain's CDR3 is CASSKGGYNEQFF. CDR3 bases: TGTGCCAGCAGTAAGGGGGGGTACAATGAGCAGTTCTTC.

By frequency in the sample, this clone is medium-sized. The gene calls are TRBV6-5 and TRBJ2-3, with D uncertain. The CDR3 consists of 14 residues. Germline values: CDR1 MNHEY, CDR2 SVGAGI. The V gene lost 0 bases and the J gene lost 0 bases, with 4 bases spanning the gap. CDR3 sequence reads: CASSYSPSTDTQYF. CDR3 in DNA: TGTGCCAGCAGTTACTCGCCTAGCACAGATACGCAGTATTTT.

V and J are TRBV6-2 or TRBV6-3 and TRBJ1-2; D is uncertain. The CDR3 loop spans 13 amino acids. The V gene's germline CDR1 is MNHEY and CDR2 SVGEGT. With 1 base removed from V and 1 base from J, the gap between germline ends came to 4 bases. The CDR3 protein is CASSYLGNYGYTF. DNA for the CDR3: TGTGCCAGCAGTTACTTGGGTAACTATGGCTACACCTTC.

The chain couples TRBV28 to TRBJ2-7; 7 bases align to TRBD1. Per germline, CDR1 MDHEN and CDR2 SYDVKM. CDR3 length equals 16 residues. With V trimmed by 3 bases and J by 5 bases, 13 bases remained unmatched. CDR3 amino acids: CASSFLEGAFYHEQYF. Written as DNA, the CDR3 is TGTGCCAGCAGTTTCTTAGAGGGGGCGTTCTACCACGAGCAGTACTTC.

The rearrangement joins TRBV7-2 to TRBJ1-5, with D possibly TRBD1 on 5 matching bases. Per the germline V gene, CDR1 is SGHTA and CDR2 is FQGNSA. The CDR3 has 19 residues. Trimming took off 5 bases at V and 3 bases at J, with 26 bases between the two ends. CDR3 in DNA: TGTGCCAGCAGCAGCGGACTCGGAATTAGGGGTTATAACAATCAGCCCCAGCATTTT. Its translation: CASSSGLGIRGYNNQPQHF.